What follows is one T cell receptor beta chain and its context. The method was immunoSEQ multiplex PCR; TCRdb's version includes in-frame clones alone and lacks a portion of them. Seen here are fewer than 250,000 clones, roughly nine tenths observed once, and the top ten hold 1.5% to 2%. The entry originates in a study of control samples from healthy donors and cancer patients. Germline V gives CDR1 MNHEY, CDR2 SMNVEV (reference sequence). Trimming shortened V by 3 bases and J by 4 bases, and 12 bases separated the two germline ends. There are 14 residues in the CDR3. J is TRBJ1-2 and V is TRBV27, with D perhaps matching TRBD1 (5 bases). What was sequenced was blood. The receptor comes from a man aged 25-45 years in good health. CDR3 DNA: TGTGCCAGCAGTTTGGGGGACGCGGGCTATGGCTACACCTTC. It translates to CASSLGDAGYGYTF.